What follows are 18 T cell receptor beta chains derived from one specimen sequenced in a study of post-analysis software for immune sequencing data. Findings of the study overall: In patients, TRBV5-6, TRBV5-1 and TRBV20-1 belonged to five TRBV segments found more frequently than in controls.

These receptors have no identified antigens. Every TCR beta cDNA library bore unique molecular identifiers. TCRdb passed the PCR reads through MiXCR, listing each CDR3 protein once. The table records 750,000 to 900,000 distinct CDR3 sequences, 46% of them present only once. Sequenced sample: blood. Every receptor here comes from a girl aged 5-17 years with multiple sclerosis.

The chain joins TRBV20-1 to TRBJ1-2, with 9 bases that match TRBD1. This CDR3 has 14 residues. The V segment lost 6 bases and the J segment 5 bases; nucleotides outside the gene matches: 10. CDR1 DFQATT and CDR2 SNEGSKA come from the germline V gene (reference sequence). This chain's CDR3 is CSAEVSDRGYGYTF. CDR3 bases: TGCAGTGCCGAGGTCTCAGACAGGGGGTATGGCTACACCTTC.

This chain connects TRBV9 to TRBJ1-5, with D unresolved. Germline CDR1 and CDR2: SGDLS and YYNGEE. CDR3 size: 14 residues. Trimming cost V 4 bases and J 0 bases, with 8 bases left between them. CDR3 bases: TGTGCCAGCAGCTTAAGTTATAGCAATCAGCCCCAGCATTTT. Translating it yields CASSLSYSNQPQHF.

The chain carries TRBV5-6 and TRBJ2-5; D may be TRBD2 (6 bases). The J call is doubtful: the DNA matches TRBJ2-7 better. CDR1 and CDR2 (germline): SGHDT, YYEEEE. The CDR3 extends over 15 amino acids. The CDR3 is CASSLAAGTAYEQYF. In nucleotides, the CDR3 is TGTGCCAGCAGCTTGGCCGCGGGAACGGCCTACGAGCAGTACTTC.

This clonotype has more than one count but fewer than ten. This chain joins TRBV11-1 and TRBJ2-7; perhaps TRBD2 as D (6 bases). The germline V and J ends were trimmed by 2 bases and 6 bases, with 17 bases remaining between them. The germline CDR1 and CDR2 sequences are SGHAT and FQDESV (reference sequence). This CDR3 contains 15 residues. This CDR3 reads CASSLRASATAEQYF. The CDR3 DNA sequence: TGTGCCAGCAGCTTAAGGGCTAGCGCCACCGCCGAGCAGTACTTC.

The chain links TRBV7-9 to TRBJ2-3; D is unclear. Trimming left V 1 base short and J 3 bases short, with 14 bases between. This CDR3 has 16 residues. The germline V gene encodes CDR1 SEHNR and CDR2 FQNEAQ (reference sequence). The CDR3: CASSLDTLTGTDTQYF. The CDR3 DNA is TGTGCCAGCAGCTTAGATACCCTTACCGGGACAGATACGCAGTATTTT. The complete variable domain, with remaining parts taken from reference TRBV7-9 and TRBJ2-3, reads DTGVSQNPRHKITKRGQNVTFRCDPISEHNRLYWYRQTLGQGPEFLTYFQNEAQLEKSRLLSDRFSAERPKGSFSTLEIQRTEQGDSAMYLCASSLDTLTGTDTQYFGPGTRLTVL.

This clonotype is a singleton in its sample. The rearrangement links TRBV12-3 or TRBV12-4 to TRBJ2-7, with 8 bases identical to TRBD1. The CDR3 sequence is 16 residues long. V trimming: 2 bases; J trimming: 4 bases; junction bases outside the gene matches: 10. CDR3 loop: CASSLQDRDPLYEQYF. As DNA, the CDR3 is TGTGCCAGCAGTTTACAGGACAGGGATCCCCTATACGAGCAGTACTTC.

The rearrangement links TRBV7-2 to TRBJ2-1; 9 nucleotides align to TRBD2. Germline CDR1 reads SGHTA; CDR2 reads FQGNSA. V shed 2 bases and J 4 bases; nucleotides not matched to a gene: 9. The CDR3 has 17 residues. This CDR3 is CASSLPLGLAAYNEQFF. In DNA, the CDR3 is TGTGCCAGCAGCTTACCACTGGGACTAGCAGCTTACAATGAGCAGTTCTTC.

The DNA for the CDR3 is TGCAGCGTTGAAGATGGGCCCGAACCTAGCACAGATACGCAGTATTTT. Encoded protein: CSVEDGPEPSTDTQYF. The rearrangement joins TRBV29-1 to TRBJ2-3, with D unresolved. CDR1 and CDR2 (germline): SQVTM, ANQGSEA. This CDR3 is 16 amino acids long. Trimming took off 0 bases at V and 0 bases at J, with 13 bases between the two ends.

The V and J genes are TRBV7-9 and TRBJ2-3; TRBD2 aligns across 8 bases. This CDR3 is built from 16 residues. V was pared by 1 base and J by 3 bases, with 6 bases of the junction left unmatched. Germline values: CDR1 SEHNR, CDR2 FQNEAQ (reference sequence). In nucleotides, the CDR3 is TGTGCCAGCAGCTTAGATCAAGCGGGAGTGACAGATACGCAGTATTTT. It specifies CASSLDQAGVTDTQYF. The entire variable domain, with the rest obtained from reference TRBV7-9 and TRBJ2-3, is as follows: DTGVSQNPRHKITKRGQNVTFRCDPISEHNRLYWYRQTLGQGPEFLTYFQNEAQLEKSRLLSDRFSAERPKGSFSTLEIQRTEQGDSAMYLCASSLDQAGVTDTQYFGPGTRLTVL.

The gene calls are TRBV7-3 and TRBJ2-1, with 7 nucleotides matching TRBD2. Looked up from germline, CDR1 is SGHTA and CDR2 is FQGTGA. Losses at the gene ends were 2 bases for V and 0 bases for J; bases not matched to a gene: 4. The length of the CDR3 is 16 residues. The CDR3 region is CASSLQRGSSYNEQFF. Here the CDR3 DNA reads TGTGCCAGCAGCTTACAGCGCGGGAGCTCCTACAATGAGCAGTTCTTC.

This clonotype was detected a few times. This chain uses TRBV12-3 or TRBV12-4 with TRBJ2-1; 9 positions match TRBD2. The CDR3 contains 17 residues. The J segment lost 8 bases and the V segment lost 0 bases, leaving 11 bases of the junction unmatched. CDR3 DNA sequence: TGTGCCAGCAGTTTAGCGGTGGGCGGGAGGGCCGTGGATGAGCAGTTCTTC. This translates into CASSLAVGGRAVDEQFF.

In this sample, this clonotype turned up a few times. CDR3 in DNA: TGTGCCAGCAGTTCAGGACTAGCGGGAACACATAAGTACTTC. Translated, it gives CASSSGLAGTHKYF. This sequence joins TRBV12-3 or TRBV12-4 and TRBJ2-7; 12 bases fit TRBD2. Trimming cost V 4 bases and J 11 bases; bases outside gene matches: 9. The CDR3 contains 14 residues.

The chain recombines TRBV27 with TRBJ1-2; D gene unclear. The germline gives CDR1 MNHEY, CDR2 SMNVEV (reference sequence). This CDR3 contains 16 residues. The V gene lost 3 bases and the J gene lost 3 bases, with 17 bases spanning the gap. As DNA, the CDR3 is TGTGCCAGCAGTTTGGGCCCCGGCACAGACTACTATGGCTACACCTTC. Its translation: CASSLGPGTDYYGYTF.

The rearrangement links TRBV20-1 to TRBJ2-1; D perhaps matches TRBD2 (6 bases). CDR1 and CDR2 (germline): DFQATT, SNEGSKA (reference sequence). The CDR3 spans 14 residues. Trimming pared 6 bases from V and 5 bases from J, leaving 17 bases between. The CDR3 region has the DNA TGCAGTGCGCTATGGCTAGCGAGCGACAATGAGCAGTTCTTC. Translation gives CSALWLASDNEQFF.

The chain combines TRBV7-2 with TRBJ1-4; D is ambiguous. The V gene lost 1 base and the J gene lost 6 bases, with 12 bases spanning the gap. The CDR3 loop spans 15 amino acids. Germline CDR1 and CDR2: SGHTA and FQGNSA. The CDR3 bases are TGTGCCAGCAGCTTAGTTGGTTCGTCTGATGAAAAACTGTTTTTT. It encodes CASSLVGSSDEKLFF.

The chain is built from TRBV27 and TRBJ1-1; 8 nucleotides match TRBD1. Germline-derived CDR1 and CDR2 are MNHEY and SMNVEV (reference sequence). The CDR3 is made up of 16 amino acids. V gave up 8 bases and J gave up 0 bases; unmatched junction bases: 11. CDR3 residues: CASRRTGPFMNTEAFF. DNA for the CDR3: TGTGCCAGCCGAAGGACAGGGCCCTTCATGAACACTGAAGCTTTCTTT.

The chain recombines TRBV3-1 with TRBJ2-6; possible D gene TRBD2, 5 bases. The CDR3 consists of 15 residues. The germline V gene has CDR1 LGHDT and CDR2 YNNKEL (reference sequence). Trimming left V 5 bases short and J 0 bases short, with 8 bases between. CDR3 region: CASSATSSGANVLTF. The CDR3 region has the DNA TGTGCCAGCAGCGCTACTAGCTCTGGGGCCAACGTCCTGACTTTC.

The gene calls are TRBV20-1 and TRBJ2-3; tentative D call: TRBD1 (5 bases). Looked up from germline, CDR1 is DFQATT and CDR2 is SNEGSKA (reference sequence). The CDR3 runs to 17 residues. The V and J ends lost 5 bases and 3 bases respectively, with 24 bases between them. CDR3 nucleotide sequence: TGCAGTGCTCCCAGATCCGAGCAGGGATGGTGGACAGATACGCAGTATTTT. This translates into CSAPRSEQGWWTDTQYF.